This T cell receptor (beta chain) stems from a study of blood T cell repertoires in COVID-19 (dated by TCRdb to 2018 to 2021). For the study in its entirety: Collaborator samples came from the United States, Italy and Spain and covered acute and convalescent phases of COVID-19. The dataset comprised deeply sampled blood TCRbeta repertoires from subjects exposed to, actively infected with, or recovered from COVID-19. Nearly every sample came with metadata listing a de-identified subject ID, COVID-19 status, age in years and sex. Where HLA class I and class II types were available, the types were taken from metadata supplied by the sample provider, not from assay-based typing. The repertoires were made available in a free public database intended to serve as a resource for research on the immune response to SARS-CoV-2. The material from the prospective study consisted of cDNA or gDNA derived from T cells, B-cell-depleted T cells, or PBMCs. Samples were obtained from the ongoing ImmuneRACE study (first 160 participants) and from some 1,200 subjects provided by 6 global collaborators. What the research found in general, with its limitations: How much clinical and demographic metadata was included differed by source and by participant, and the metadata was provided uncurated.

The immunoSEQ Assay, a bias-controlled multiplex PCR, was used to amplify TCRbeta CDR3 regions from genomic DNA. From the authors' description of their analysis: The number of nucleated cells in each sample was estimated by amplification of reference gene primers within the assay. Sequence reads were collapsed and filtered to measure the absolute abundance of every unique TCRbeta CDR3 rearrangement. For each sample, productive Simpson clonality was calculated as the square root of Simpson's diversity index over productive rearrangements. The clones in this table, taken by TCRdb from immuneACCESS, are in-frame only. Not every clone is retained; where verified, under half of the shortfall comes from an unresolved V gene, and the cause of the rest is unknown. The D gene and trimming were derived from the DNA, and the V and J assignments and clone size from that table. The table for this sample lists roughly 100,000 clones; roughly 82% of them were counted only once. About 5% of the sample comes from the top ten.

Sequences MNHEY (CDR1) and SMNVEV (CDR2) are obtained from the germline V gene (reference sequence). Between the V and J ends, shortened by 0 bases and 4 bases respectively, the junction contains 16 bases. Reading from cysteine to phenylalanine, the CDR3 counts 16 amino acids. Here the CDR3 DNA is all that survives: 48 bases in frame from base 1. The collaborating institutions used their own protocols to collect whole blood in K2EDTA tubes. Collaborator samples were shipped for TCRbeta analysis as frozen whole blood, isolated PBMCs, or DNA extracted from either sample type. As concerns this clone: Its recognized antigen is unknown. The sample holds no much larger clone one base away, and base qualities are not on file.

This sequence originates from a man in his 60s with acute or convalescent COVID-19. The sequenced sample was peripheral blood. The rearranged segments are TRBV27 and TRBJ2-7, with TRBD2 as a weak D call on 7 bases. The CDR3 region has the sequence CASSLSVGGAVYEQYF. DNA sequence: TGTGCCAGCAGTTTATCTGTGGGGGGGGCCGTTTACGAGCAGTACTTC.